Listed here are 4 T cell receptor beta chains from one sample, sequenced in a study of graft-versus-host responses after intestinal transplantation. Using immunoSEQ multiplex PCR, the repertoire was profiled, and TCRdb retains in-frame clones only, with some absent. The sample has 45,000 to 55,000 clones, less than 95% seen once; the top ten hold less than 6.5%. The material sequenced was PBMCs, taken roughly 660 days after intestinal transplant. The receptor set was obtained from a human patient who received an intestinal transplant, so some T cells may come from the graft donor.

The CDR3 DNA reads TGTGCCAGCAGCTTGGGAGGAAAAGAGACCCAGTACTTC. Amino acid sequence: CASSLGGKETQYF. The chain has TRBV11-1 and TRBJ2-5; TRBD2 is a possible D gene (6 bases). This CDR3 region has 13 residues. Per germline, CDR1 SGHAT and CDR2 FQDESV (reference sequence). V was cut by 3 bases and J by 3 bases, with 8 bases left in between.

V gene TRBV27 combines with J gene TRBJ2-2, with TRBD1 matching over 7 bases. Germline V gives CDR1 MNHEY, CDR2 SMNVEV (reference sequence). V was pared by 5 bases and J by 5 bases, with 8 bases of the junction left unmatched. The CDR3 has 15 residues. The CDR3 bases are TGTGCCAGCAGTGTCTACAGGGGTGGTACCGGGGAGCTGTTTTTT. Amino acids: CASSVYRGGTGELFF.

The V call is TRBV19, the J call TRBJ2-1; 8 positions match TRBD2. CDR3 length equals 14 residues. Per the germline V gene, CDR1 is LNHDA and CDR2 is SQIVND (reference sequence). Trimming cost V 1 base and J 8 bases; bases outside gene matches: 4. For the CDR3, the DNA is TGTGCCAGTAGTATAGCGGGGGGGCCGTATGAGCAGTTCTTC. Translated: CASSIAGGPYEQFF.

This sequence joins TRBV4-1 and TRBJ1-2; D possibly corresponds to TRBD1 (5 bases). The CDR3 has 13 amino acids. Looked up from germline, CDR1 is MGHRA and CDR2 is YSYEKL. V dropped 5 bases and J dropped 7 bases, with 14 bases sitting between them. In DNA form, the CDR3 reads TGCGCCAGCAGCGCAGGATGGGGGGTTGGCTACACCTTC. Translating it yields CASSAGWGVGYTF.